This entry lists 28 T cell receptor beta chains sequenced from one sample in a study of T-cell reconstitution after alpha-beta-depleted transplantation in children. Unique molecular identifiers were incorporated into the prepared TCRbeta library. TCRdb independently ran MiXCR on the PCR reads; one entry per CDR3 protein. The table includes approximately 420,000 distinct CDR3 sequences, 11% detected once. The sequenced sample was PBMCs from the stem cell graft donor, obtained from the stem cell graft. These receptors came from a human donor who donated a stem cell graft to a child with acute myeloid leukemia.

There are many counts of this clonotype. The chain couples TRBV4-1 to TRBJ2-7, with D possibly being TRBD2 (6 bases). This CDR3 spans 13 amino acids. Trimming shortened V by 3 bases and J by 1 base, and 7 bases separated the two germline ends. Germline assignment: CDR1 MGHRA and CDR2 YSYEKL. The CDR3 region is CASSQRDSYEQYF. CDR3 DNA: TGCGCCAGCAGCCAGCGGGATTCCTACGAGCAGTACTTC.

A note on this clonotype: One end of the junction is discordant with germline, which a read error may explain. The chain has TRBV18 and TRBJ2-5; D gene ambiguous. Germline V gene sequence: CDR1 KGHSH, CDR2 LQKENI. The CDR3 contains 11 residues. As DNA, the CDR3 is TGTGCCAGCTCATCAGAAGGACCCGTTGTATTC. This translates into CASSSEGPVVF.

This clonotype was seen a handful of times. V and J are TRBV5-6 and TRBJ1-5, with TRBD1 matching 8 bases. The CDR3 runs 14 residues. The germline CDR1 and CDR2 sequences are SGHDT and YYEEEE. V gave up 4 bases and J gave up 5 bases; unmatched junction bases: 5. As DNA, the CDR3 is TGTGCCAGCAGCGCCCGGGACAGGTATCAGCCCCAGCATTTT. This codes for CASSARDRYQPQHF.

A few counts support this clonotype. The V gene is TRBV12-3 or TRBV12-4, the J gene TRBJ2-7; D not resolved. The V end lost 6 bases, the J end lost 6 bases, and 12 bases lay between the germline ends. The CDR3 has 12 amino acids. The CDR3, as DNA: TGTGCCAGCAGCCTCGAGCCGTTCGAGCAGTACTTC. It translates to CASSLEPFEQYF.

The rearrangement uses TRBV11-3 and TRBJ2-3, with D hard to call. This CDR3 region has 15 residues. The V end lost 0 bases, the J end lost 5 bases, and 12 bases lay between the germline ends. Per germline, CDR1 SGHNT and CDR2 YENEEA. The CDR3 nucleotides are TGTGCCAGCAGCTTAGAGGGCGGAGTGGGAGATACGCAGTATTTT. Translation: CASSLEGGVGDTQYF.

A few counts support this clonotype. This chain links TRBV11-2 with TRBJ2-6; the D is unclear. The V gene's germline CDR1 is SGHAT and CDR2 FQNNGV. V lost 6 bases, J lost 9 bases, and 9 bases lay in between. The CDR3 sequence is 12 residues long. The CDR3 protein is CASRWLGNVLTF. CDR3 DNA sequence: TGTGCCAGCAGGTGGCTGGGCAACGTCCTGACTTTC.

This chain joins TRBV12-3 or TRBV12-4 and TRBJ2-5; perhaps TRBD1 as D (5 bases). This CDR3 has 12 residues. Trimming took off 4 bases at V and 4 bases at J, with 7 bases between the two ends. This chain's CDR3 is CASSWGAETQYF. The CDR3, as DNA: TGTGCCAGCAGTTGGGGCGCAGAGACCCAGTACTTC.

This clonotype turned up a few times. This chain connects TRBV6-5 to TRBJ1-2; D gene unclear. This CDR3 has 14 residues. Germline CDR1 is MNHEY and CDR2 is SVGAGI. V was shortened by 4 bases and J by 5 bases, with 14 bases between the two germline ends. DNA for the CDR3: TGTGCCAGCAGTTCGGGCCGTGGGTGGTATGGCTACACCTTC. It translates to CASSSGRGWYGYTF.

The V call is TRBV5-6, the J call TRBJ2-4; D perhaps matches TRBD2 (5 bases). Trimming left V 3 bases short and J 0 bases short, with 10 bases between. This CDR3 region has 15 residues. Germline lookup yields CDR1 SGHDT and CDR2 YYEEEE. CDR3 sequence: CASSWGVLAKNIQYF. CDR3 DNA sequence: TGTGCCAGCAGCTGGGGAGTCCTAGCCAAAAACATTCAGTACTTC. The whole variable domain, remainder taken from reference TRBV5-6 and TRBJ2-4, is DAGVTQSPTHLIKTRGQQVTLRCSPKSGHDTVSWYQQALGQGPQFIFQYYEEEERQRGNFPDRFSGHQFPNYSSELNVNALLLGDSALYLCASSWGVLAKNIQYFGAGTRLSVL.

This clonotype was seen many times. The CDR3 is CASSDPGGAPYNEQFF. DNA of the CDR3: TGCGCCAGCAGTGACCCGGGGGGAGCCCCCTACAATGAGCAGTTCTTC. V gene TRBV10-2 combines with J gene TRBJ2-1; 7 positions match TRBD2. V lost 3 bases, J lost 2 bases, and 7 bases stayed unmatched. Germline CDR1 and CDR2: WSHSY and SAAADI. The CDR3 runs 16 residues.

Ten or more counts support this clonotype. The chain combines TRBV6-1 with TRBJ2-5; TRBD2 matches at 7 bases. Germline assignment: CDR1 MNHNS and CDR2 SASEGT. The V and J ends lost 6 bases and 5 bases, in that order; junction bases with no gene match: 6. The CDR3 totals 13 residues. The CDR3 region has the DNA TGTGCCAGCAGACTAGCGCGGGGTGAGACCCAGTACTTC. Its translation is CASRLARGETQYF.

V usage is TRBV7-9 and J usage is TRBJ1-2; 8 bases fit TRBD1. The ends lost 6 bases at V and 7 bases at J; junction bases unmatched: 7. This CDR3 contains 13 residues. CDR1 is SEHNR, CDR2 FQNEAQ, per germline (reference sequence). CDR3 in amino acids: CASSRTGKVGYTF. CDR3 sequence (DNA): TGTGCCAGCAGTCGGACAGGGAAGGTTGGCTACACCTTC.

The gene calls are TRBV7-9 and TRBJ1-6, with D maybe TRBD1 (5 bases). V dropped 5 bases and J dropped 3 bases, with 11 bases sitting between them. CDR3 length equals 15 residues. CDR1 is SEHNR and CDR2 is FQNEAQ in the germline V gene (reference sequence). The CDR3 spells CASSGEGVYNSPLHF. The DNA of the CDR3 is TGTGCCAGCAGCGGGGAAGGGGTCTATAATTCACCCCTCCACTTT.

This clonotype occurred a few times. The CDR3 region is CASSEWRGPYEQYV. Here the CDR3 DNA reads TGTGCCAGCAGTGAATGGAGGGGTCCCTACGAGCAGTACGTC. The chain combines TRBV6-1 with TRBJ2-7; TRBD2 is a possible D gene (6 bases). This CDR3 region has 14 residues. The germline CDR1 and CDR2 sequences are MNHNS and SASEGT. V shed 2 bases and J shed 2 bases, with 10 bases lying between them.

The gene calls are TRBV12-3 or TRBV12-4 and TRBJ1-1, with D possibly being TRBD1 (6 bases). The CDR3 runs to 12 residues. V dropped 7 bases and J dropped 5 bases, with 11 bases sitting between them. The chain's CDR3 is CASTRGQTEAFF. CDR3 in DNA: TGTGCCAGCACCCGGGGGCAGACTGAAGCTTTCTTT.

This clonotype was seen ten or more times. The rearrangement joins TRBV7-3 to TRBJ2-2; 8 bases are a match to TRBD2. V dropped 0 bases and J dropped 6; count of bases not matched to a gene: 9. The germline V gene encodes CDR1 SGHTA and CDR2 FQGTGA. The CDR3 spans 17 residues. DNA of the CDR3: TGTGCCAGCAGCTTAACGATTCCCGGGGGGGCGTCCGGGGAGCTGTTTTTT. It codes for CASSLTIPGGASGELFF.

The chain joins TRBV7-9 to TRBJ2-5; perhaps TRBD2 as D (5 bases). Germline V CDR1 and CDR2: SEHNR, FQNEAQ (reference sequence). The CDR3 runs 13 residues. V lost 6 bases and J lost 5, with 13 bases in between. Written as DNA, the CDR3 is TGTGCCAGCAGACGGTCGCGGGTCGAGACCCAGTACTTC. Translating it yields CASRRSRVETQYF.

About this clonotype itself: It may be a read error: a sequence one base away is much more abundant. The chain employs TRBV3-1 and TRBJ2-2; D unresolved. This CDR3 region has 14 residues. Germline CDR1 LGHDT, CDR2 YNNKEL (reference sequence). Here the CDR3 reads CASSPLMNTVELFF. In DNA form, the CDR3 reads TGTGCCAGCAGCCCGTTAATGAACACCGTGGAGCTGTTTTTT.

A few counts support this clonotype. The CDR3 loop reads CASSLEFGSYEQYF. The CDR3 DNA is TGTGCCAGCAGCTTAGAGTTTGGGTCCTACGAGCAGTACTTC. The V and J genes are TRBV7-8 and TRBJ2-7, with D hard to call. Trimming took 1 base from V and 1 from J, leaving 8 bases between them. The CDR3 is 14 residues long. Germline CDR1 SGHVS, CDR2 FQNEAQ.

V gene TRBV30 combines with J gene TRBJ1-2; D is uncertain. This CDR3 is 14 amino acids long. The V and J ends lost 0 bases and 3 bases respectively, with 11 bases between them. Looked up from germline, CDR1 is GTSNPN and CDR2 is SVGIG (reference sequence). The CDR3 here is CAWSVSLGDYGYTF. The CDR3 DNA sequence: TGTGCCTGGAGTGTTTCGCTCGGGGACTATGGCTACACCTTC. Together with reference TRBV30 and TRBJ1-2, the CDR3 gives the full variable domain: SQTIHQWPATLVQPVGSPLSLECTVEGTSNPNLYWYRQAAGRGLQLLFYSVGIGQISSEVPQNLSASRPQDRQFILSSKKLLLSDSGFYLCAWSVSLGDYGYTFGSGTRLTVV.

The chain's CDR3 is CASRVTGQSYGYTF. For the CDR3, the DNA is TGCGCCAGCAGGGTTACGGGACAGTCTTATGGCTACACCTTC. This chain uses TRBV5-1 with TRBJ1-2; 7 bases agree with TRBD1. The CDR3 has 14 residues. V shed 5 bases and J 5 bases; nucleotides not matched to a gene: 9. The germline V gene has CDR1 SGHRS and CDR2 YFSETQ.

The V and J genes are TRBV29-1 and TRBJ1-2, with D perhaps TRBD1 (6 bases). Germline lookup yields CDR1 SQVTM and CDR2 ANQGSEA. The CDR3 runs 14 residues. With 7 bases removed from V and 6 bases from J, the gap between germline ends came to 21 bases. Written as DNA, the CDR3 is TGCAGCGGATCCGGGGCGGGGGGCGCAGATGGCTACACCTTC. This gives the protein CSGSGAGGADGYTF.

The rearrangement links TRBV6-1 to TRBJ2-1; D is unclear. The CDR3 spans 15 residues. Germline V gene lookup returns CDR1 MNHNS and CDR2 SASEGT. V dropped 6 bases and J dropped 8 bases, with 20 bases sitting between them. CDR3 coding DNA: TGTGCCAGCAGCCCATGGGCAGAAAGGGCACATGAGCAGTTCTTC. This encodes CASSPWAERAHEQFF.

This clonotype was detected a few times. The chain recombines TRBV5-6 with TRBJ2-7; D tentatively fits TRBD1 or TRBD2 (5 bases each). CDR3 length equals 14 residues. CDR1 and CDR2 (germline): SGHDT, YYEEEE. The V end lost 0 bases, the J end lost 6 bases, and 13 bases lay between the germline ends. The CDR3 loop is CASSLAYGAGEQYV. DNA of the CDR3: TGTGCCAGCAGCTTGGCCTATGGGGCGGGCGAGCAGTACGTC.

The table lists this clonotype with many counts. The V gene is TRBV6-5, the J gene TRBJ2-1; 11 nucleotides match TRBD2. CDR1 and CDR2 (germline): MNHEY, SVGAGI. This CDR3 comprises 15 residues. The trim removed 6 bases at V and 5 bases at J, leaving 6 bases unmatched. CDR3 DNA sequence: TGTGCCAGCAGACTCGGACTAGCGGGTGACAATGAGCAGTTCTTC. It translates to CASRLGLAGDNEQFF.

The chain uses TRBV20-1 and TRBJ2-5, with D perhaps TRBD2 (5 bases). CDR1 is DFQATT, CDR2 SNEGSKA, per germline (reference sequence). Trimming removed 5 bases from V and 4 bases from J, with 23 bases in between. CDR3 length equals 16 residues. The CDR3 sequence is CSAGPYPGLPGETQYF. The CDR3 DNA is TGCAGTGCTGGGCCTTATCCGGGATTACCCGGAGAGACCCAGTACTTC.

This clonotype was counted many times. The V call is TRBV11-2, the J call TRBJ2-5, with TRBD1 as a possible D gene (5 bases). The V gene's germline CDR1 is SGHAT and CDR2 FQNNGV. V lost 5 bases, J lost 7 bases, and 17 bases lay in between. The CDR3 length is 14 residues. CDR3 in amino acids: CASSDRGTLGTQYF. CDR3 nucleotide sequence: TGTGCCAGCAGCGATAGGGGCACTTTGGGGACCCAGTACTTC.

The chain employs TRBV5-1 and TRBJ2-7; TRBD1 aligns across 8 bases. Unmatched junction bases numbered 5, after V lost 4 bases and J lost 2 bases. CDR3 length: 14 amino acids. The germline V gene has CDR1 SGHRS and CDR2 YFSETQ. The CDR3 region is CASSRTGTTYEQYF. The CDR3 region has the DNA TGCGCCAGCAGCCGGACAGGGACAACCTACGAGCAGTACTTC. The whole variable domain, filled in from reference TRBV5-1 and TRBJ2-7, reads KAGVTQTPRYLIKTRGQQVTLSCSPISGHRSVSWYQQTPGQGLQFLFEYFSETQRNKGNFPGRFSGRQFSNSRSEMNVSTLELGDSALYLCASSRTGTTYEQYFGPGTRLTVT.